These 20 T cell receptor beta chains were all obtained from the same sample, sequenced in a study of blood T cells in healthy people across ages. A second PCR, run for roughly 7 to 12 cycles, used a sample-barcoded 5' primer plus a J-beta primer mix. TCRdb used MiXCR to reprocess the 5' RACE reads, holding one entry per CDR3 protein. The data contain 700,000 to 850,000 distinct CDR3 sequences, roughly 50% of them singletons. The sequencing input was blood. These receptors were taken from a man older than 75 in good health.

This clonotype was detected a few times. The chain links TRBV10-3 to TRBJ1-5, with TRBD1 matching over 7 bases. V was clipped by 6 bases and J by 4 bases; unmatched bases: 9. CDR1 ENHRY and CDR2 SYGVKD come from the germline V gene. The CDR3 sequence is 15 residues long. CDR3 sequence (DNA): TGTGCCATCAGCGACCCGGGCAGGGGGAATCAGCCCCAGCATTTT. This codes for CAISDPGRGNQPQHF.

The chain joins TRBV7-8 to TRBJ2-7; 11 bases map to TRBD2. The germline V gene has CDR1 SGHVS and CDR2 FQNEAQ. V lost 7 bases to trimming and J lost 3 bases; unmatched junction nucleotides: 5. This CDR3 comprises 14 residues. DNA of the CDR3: TGTGCCAGCATGTTAGCGGGAGGGCTCTACGAGCAGTACTTC. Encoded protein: CASMLAGGLYEQYF.

The CDR3 protein is CSVRGQGLLAGGYEQYF. For the CDR3, the DNA is TGCAGCGTTCGGGGGCAGGGCTTACTAGCGGGAGGCTACGAGCAGTACTTC. The chain recombines TRBV29-1 with TRBJ2-7, with 12 bases aligning to TRBD2. Germline V lookup: CDR1 SQVTM, CDR2 ANQGSEA. The CDR3 loop spans 17 amino acids. Trimming took 5 bases from V and 3 from J; bases not matched to a gene: 14.

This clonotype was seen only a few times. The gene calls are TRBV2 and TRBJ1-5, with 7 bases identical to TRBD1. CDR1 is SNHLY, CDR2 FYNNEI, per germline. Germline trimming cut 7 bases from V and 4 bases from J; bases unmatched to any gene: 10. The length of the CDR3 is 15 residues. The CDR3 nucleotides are TGTGCCAGCAAAGACAGGGAAACGGCGAATCAGCCCCAGCATTTT. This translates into CASKDRETANQPQHF.

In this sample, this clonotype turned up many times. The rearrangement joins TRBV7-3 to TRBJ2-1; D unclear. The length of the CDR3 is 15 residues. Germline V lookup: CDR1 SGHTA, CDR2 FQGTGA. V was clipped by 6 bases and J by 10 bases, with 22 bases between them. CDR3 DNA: TGTGCCAGCAGTAAAGGACGGGCCTCCCGGTGGGAGCAGTTCTTC. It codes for CASSKGRASRWEQFF. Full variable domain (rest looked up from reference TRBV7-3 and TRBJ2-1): GAGVSQTPSNKVTEKGKYVELRCDPISGHTALYWYRQSLGQGPEFLIYFQGTGAADDSGLPNDRFFAVRPEGSVSTLKIQRTERGDSAVYLCASSKGRASRWEQFFGPGTRLTVL.

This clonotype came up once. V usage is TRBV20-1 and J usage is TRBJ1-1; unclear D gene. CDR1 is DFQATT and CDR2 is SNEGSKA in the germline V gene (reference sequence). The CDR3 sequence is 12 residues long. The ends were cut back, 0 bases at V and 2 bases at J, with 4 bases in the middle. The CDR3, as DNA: TGCAGTGCTAGAGAGGATAACACTGAAGCTTTCTTT. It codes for CSAREDNTEAFF.

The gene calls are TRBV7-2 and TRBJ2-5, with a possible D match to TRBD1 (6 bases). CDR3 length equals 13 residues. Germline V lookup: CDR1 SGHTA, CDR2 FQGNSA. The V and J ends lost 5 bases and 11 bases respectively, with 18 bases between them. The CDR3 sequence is CASSHGQFNEQYF. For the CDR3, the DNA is TGTGCCAGCAGCCACGGACAGTTCAATGAGCAGTACTTC.

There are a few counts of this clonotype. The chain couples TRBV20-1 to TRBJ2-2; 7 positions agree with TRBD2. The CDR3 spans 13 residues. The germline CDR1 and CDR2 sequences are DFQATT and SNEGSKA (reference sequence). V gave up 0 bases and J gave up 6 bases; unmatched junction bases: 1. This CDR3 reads CSARDGRAGELFF. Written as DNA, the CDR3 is TGCAGTGCTAGAGATGGGAGGGCCGGGGAGCTGTTTTTT.

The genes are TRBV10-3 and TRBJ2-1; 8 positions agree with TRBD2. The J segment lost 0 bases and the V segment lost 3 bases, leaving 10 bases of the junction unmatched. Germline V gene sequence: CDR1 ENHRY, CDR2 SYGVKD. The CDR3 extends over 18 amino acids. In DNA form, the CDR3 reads TGTGCCATCAGTGACTACACAGGCGGGAGGAGCTCCTACAATGAGCAGTTCTTC. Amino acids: CAISDYTGGRSSYNEQFF.

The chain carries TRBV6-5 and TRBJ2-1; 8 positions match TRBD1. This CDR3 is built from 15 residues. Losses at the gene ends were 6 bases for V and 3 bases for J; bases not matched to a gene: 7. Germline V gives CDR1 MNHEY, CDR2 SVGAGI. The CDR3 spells CASRSGQGHYNEQFF. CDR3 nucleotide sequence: TGTGCCAGCAGATCCGGACAGGGCCACTACAATGAGCAGTTCTTC.

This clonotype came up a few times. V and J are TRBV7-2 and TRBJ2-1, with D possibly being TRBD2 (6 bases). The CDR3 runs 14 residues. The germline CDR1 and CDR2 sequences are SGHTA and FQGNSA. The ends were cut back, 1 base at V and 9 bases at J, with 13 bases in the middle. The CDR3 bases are TGTGCCAGCAGCTTAGATGCGGGACTTTCTGAGCAGTTCTTC. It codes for CASSLDAGLSEQFF.

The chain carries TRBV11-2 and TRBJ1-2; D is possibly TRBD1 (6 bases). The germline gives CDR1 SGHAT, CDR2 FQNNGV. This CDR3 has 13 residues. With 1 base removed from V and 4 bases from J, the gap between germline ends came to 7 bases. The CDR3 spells CASSLVRGYGYTF. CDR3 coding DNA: TGTGCCAGCAGCTTAGTCAGGGGCTATGGCTACACCTTC.

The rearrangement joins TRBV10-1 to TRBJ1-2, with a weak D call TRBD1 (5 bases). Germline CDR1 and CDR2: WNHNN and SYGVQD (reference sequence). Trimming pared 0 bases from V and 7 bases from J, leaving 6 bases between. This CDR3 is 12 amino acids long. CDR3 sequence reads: CASSESGGGYTF. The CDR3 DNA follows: TGCGCCAGCAGTGAGTCGGGGGGTGGCTACACCTTC.

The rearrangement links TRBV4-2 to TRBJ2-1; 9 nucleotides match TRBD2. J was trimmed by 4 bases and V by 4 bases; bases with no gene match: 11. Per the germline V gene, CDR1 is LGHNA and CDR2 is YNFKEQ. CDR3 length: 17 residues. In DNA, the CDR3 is TGTGCCAGCAGCCGCTATTCCGGGACTAGCAGTTACAATGAGCAGTTCTTC. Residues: CASSRYSGTSSYNEQFF.

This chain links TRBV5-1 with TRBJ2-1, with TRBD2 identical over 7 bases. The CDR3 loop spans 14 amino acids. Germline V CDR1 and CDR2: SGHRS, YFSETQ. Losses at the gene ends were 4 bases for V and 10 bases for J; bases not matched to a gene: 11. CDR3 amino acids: CASSPGTIASEQFF. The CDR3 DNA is TGCGCCAGCAGCCCCGGGACTATCGCAAGCGAGCAGTTCTTC.

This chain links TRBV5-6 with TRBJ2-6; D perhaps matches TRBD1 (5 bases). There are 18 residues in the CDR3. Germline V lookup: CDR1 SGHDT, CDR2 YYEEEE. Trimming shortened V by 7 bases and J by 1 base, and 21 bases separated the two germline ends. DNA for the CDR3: TGTGCCAGCCGTCAGACAGTGCGAGATCCTTCTGGGGCCAACGTCCTGACTTTC. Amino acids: CASRQTVRDPSGANVLTF.

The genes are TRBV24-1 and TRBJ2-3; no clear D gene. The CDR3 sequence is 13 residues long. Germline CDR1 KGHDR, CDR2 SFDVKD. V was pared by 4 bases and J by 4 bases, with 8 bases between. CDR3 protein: CATSEEYADTQYF. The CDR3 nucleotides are TGTGCCACCAGTGAGGAGTACGCAGATACGCAGTATTTT.

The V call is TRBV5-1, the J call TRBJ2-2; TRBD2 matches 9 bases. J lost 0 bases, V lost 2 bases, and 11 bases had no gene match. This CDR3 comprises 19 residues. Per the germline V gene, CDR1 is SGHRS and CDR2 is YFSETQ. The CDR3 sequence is CASSLPPTSGRTNTGELFF. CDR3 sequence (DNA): TGCGCCAGCAGCTTACCCCCGACTAGCGGACGTACGAACACCGGGGAGCTGTTTTTT.

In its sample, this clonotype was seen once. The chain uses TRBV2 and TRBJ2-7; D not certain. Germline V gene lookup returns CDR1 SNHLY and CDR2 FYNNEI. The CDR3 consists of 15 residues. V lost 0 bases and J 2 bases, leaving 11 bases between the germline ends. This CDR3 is CASSEARQLTYEQYF. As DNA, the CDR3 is TGTGCCAGCAGTGAAGCGCGTCAACTGACCTACGAGCAGTACTTC.

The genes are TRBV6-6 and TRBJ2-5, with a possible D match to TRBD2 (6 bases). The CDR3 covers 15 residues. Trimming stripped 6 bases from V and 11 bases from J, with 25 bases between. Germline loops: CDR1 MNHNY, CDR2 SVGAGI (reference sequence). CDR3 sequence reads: CASSYGTSSYNEQYF. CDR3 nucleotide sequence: TGTGCCAGCAGCTATGGGACTTCCTCCTACAATGAGCAGTACTTC.